A selection of T cell receptor beta chains follows, all from one sample in a study of cytomegalovirus exposure and HLA in healthy donors. Profiling relied on immunoSEQ multiplex PCR, and the TCRdb table lists in-frame clones only, not all of them. The table records some 190,000 clones, around 84% of them present only once. Sequencing was carried out using PBMCs. The receptors stem from a boy between 2 and 15 years old in good health and CMV-seronegative. CDR3s include the opening cysteine and the closing phenylalanine or tryptophan. The order of the fields is J gene, V gene, clone size, D gene, CDR3 DNA, CDR3 protein. A D gene is named only where the DNA matches it firmly. Where a row states a size, it is once, few, many or the class of an expanded clone; other rows omit it.

j_call: TRBJ2-3; v_call: TRBV10-3; clone_size: NA; d_call: TRBD2; cdr3_nt: TGTGCCACCGTGGGGACTAGCGGCCTGGAGAGGGTTAGCACAGATACGCAGTATTTT; cdr3_aa: CATVGTSGLERVSTDTQYF
j_call: TRBJ2-6; v_call: TRBV1; clone_size: NA; d_call: NA; cdr3_nt: TGCACCAGCAGCCCTAACTCTGGGGCCAACGTCCTGACTTTC; cdr3_aa: CTSSPNSGANVLTF
j_call: TRBJ1-1; v_call: TRBV19; clone_size: NA; d_call: NA; cdr3_nt: TGTGCCAGTAGTATAACGCCCGTTGCGGCAGCTTTCTTT; cdr3_aa: CASSITPVAAAFF
j_call: TRBJ2-3; v_call: TRBV7-3; clone_size: NA; d_call: NA; cdr3_nt: TGTGCCAGCAGCTTAAGAGCCGGCACAGATACGCAGTATTTT; cdr3_aa: CASSLRAGTDTQYF
j_call: TRBJ2-1; v_call: TRBV30; clone_size: NA; d_call: NA; cdr3_nt: TGTGCCTGGAGCCTTAATCCCGGGGGGCAGTTCTTC; cdr3_aa: CAWSLNPGGQFF
j_call: TRBJ1-3; v_call: TRBV19; clone_size: few; d_call: NA; cdr3_nt: TGTGCCAGCCGAGGGACTTCGAAAAGAAACACCATATATTTT; cdr3_aa: CASRGTSKRNTIYF
j_call: TRBJ1-4; v_call: TRBV5-4; clone_size: NA; d_call: NA; cdr3_nt: TGTGCCAGCAGCACAGGACCGCTTTCGGGTGAAAAACTGTTTTTT; cdr3_aa: CASSTGPLSGEKLFF
j_call: TRBJ2-1; v_call: TRBV11-2; clone_size: NA; d_call: TRBD2; cdr3_nt: TGTGCCAGCAGCTTAGATTTCCCGGGACTAGCGGGAGGGCCCCAGTTCTTC; cdr3_aa: CASSLDFPGLAGGPQFF
j_call: TRBJ2-1; v_call: TRBV7-3; clone_size: NA; d_call: TRBD2; cdr3_nt: TGTGCCAGCAGCTTAAATGCGGCGGGAGCAGATTTCAATGAGCAGTTCTTC; cdr3_aa: CASSLNAAGADFNEQFF
j_call: TRBJ1-1; v_call: TRBV7-8; clone_size: NA; d_call: NA; cdr3_nt: TGTGCCAGCAGCTTAGGAGGACAGAACACTGAAGCTTTCTTT; cdr3_aa: CASSLGGQNTEAFF
j_call: TRBJ1-2; v_call: TRBV7-8; clone_size: NA; d_call: NA; cdr3_nt: TGTGCCAGCAGCTTAGGCGCGGGACTTGGCTACACCTTC; cdr3_aa: CASSLGAGLGYTF
j_call: TRBJ2-1; v_call: TRBV6-5; clone_size: NA; d_call: NA; cdr3_nt: TGTGCCAGCAGTCTGACTGGGAGCTCCTACAATGAGCAGTTCTTC; cdr3_aa: CASSLTGSSYNEQFF
j_call: TRBJ1-2; v_call: TRBV5-4; clone_size: once; d_call: TRBD1; cdr3_nt: TGTGCCAGCAGCCTCCCTTGGACAGGGGGAGGCTACACCTTC; cdr3_aa: CASSLPWTGGGYTF
j_call: TRBJ2-3; v_call: TRBV5-4; clone_size: NA; d_call: TRBD2; cdr3_nt: TGTGCCAGCAGCAGGCGGGGGAGAGGGGCAGATACGCAGTATTTT; cdr3_aa: CASSRRGRGADTQYF
j_call: TRBJ2-3; v_call: TRBV6-1; clone_size: once; d_call: NA; cdr3_nt: TGTGCCAGCAGTGAATTGGGCAGACTATCTAGCACAGATACGCAGTATTTT; cdr3_aa: CASSELGRLSSTDTQYF
j_call: TRBJ1-5; v_call: TRBV7-9; clone_size: NA; d_call: NA; cdr3_nt: TGTTCCAGCAGCGTAGCCGGTAGCAATCAGCCCCAGCATTTT; cdr3_aa: CSSSVAGSNQPQHF
j_call: TRBJ2-7; v_call: TRBV5-5; clone_size: NA; d_call: NA; cdr3_nt: TGTGCCAGCAGCTTCAGCCCAGGGAGGAACGAGCAGTACTTC; cdr3_aa: CASSFSPGRNEQYF
j_call: TRBJ2-3; v_call: TRBV9; clone_size: NA; d_call: TRBD2; cdr3_nt: TGTGCCAGCAGCTACTCGGGACTAGGCACAGATACGCAGTATTTT; cdr3_aa: CASSYSGLGTDTQYF
j_call: TRBJ2-6; v_call: TRBV6-1; clone_size: NA; d_call: TRBD1; cdr3_nt: TGTGCCAGCAGTGGCCCCGGGACAGGGGTACCTGGGGCCAACGTCCTGACTTTC; cdr3_aa: CASSGPGTGVPGANVLTF
j_call: TRBJ2-7; v_call: TRBV13; clone_size: once; d_call: NA; cdr3_nt: TGTGCCAGCAGCCGGGGTTACGAGCAGTACTTC; cdr3_aa: CASSRGYEQYF
j_call: TRBJ2-2; v_call: TRBV27; clone_size: NA; d_call: NA; cdr3_nt: TGTGCCAGCAGTTCGGTACCCGGGGAGCTGTTTTTT; cdr3_aa: CASSSVPGELFF
j_call: TRBJ2-3; v_call: TRBV19; clone_size: once; d_call: TRBD2; cdr3_nt: TGTGCCAGTAGTTGGGGAAGGACTAGCGGGAGCACAGATACGCAGTATTTT; cdr3_aa: CASSWGRTSGSTDTQYF
j_call: TRBJ1-2; v_call: TRBV4-2; clone_size: once; d_call: NA; cdr3_nt: TGTGCCAGCAGCCAGAAGGTGGCAGGGAAAGACTATGGCTACACCTTC; cdr3_aa: CASSQKVAGKDYGYTF
j_call: TRBJ2-1; v_call: TRBV28; clone_size: NA; d_call: NA; cdr3_nt: TGTGCCAGCTCGGGGCAGGGGACCTACAATGAGCAGTTCTTC; cdr3_aa: CASSGQGTYNEQFF
j_call: TRBJ2-7; v_call: TRBV7-6; clone_size: NA; d_call: TRBD2; cdr3_nt: TGTGCCAGCAGCTCAGGGACTAGCGGCTCCTACGAGCAGTACTTC; cdr3_aa: CASSSGTSGSYEQYF
j_call: TRBJ1-2; v_call: TRBV10-2; clone_size: NA; d_call: TRBD1; cdr3_nt: TGCGCCAGCAGTGGGGGACAGACTCTCTATGGCTACACCTTC; cdr3_aa: CASSGGQTLYGYTF
j_call: TRBJ2-2; v_call: TRBV6-1; clone_size: NA; d_call: NA; cdr3_nt: TGTGCCGGCGGTGGCGGTAAGACGAACACCGGGGAGCTGTTTTTT; cdr3_aa: CAGGGGKTNTGELFF
j_call: TRBJ1-1; v_call: TRBV11-2; clone_size: NA; d_call: NA; cdr3_nt: TGTGCCAGCAGCTTAGCTTTTCCAGGGGCTATTATTTTTGAAGCTTTCTTT; cdr3_aa: CASSLAFPGAIIFEAFF
j_call: TRBJ1-2; v_call: TRBV28; clone_size: once; d_call: NA; cdr3_nt: TGTGCCAGCAGTTTAGCACAGGGTCACTATGGCTACACCTTC; cdr3_aa: CASSLAQGHYGYTF
j_call: TRBJ1-1; v_call: TRBV6-6; clone_size: NA; d_call: TRBD1; cdr3_nt: TGTGCCAGCAGGAAACAGGGGGGAACTGAAGCTTTCTTT; cdr3_aa: CASRKQGGTEAFF
j_call: TRBJ1-2; v_call: TRBV7-9; clone_size: once; d_call: TRBD1; cdr3_nt: TGTGCCAGCAGCTTAGGGGACAGGGCCCGCTATGGCTACACCTTC; cdr3_aa: CASSLGDRARYGYTF